These T cell receptor beta chains were read from a single sample in a study of T cells after yellow fever vaccination. One entry per CDR3 protein results from TCRdb running MiXCR on the 5' RACE reads. The sample lists about 240,000 distinct CDR3 sequences, 6.9% occurring once. The specimen was CD4+ T cells sorted from PBMCs, collected 15 days after the yellow fever booster vaccination. All receptors derive from a man aged 25-40 years who received the YFV17D yellow fever vaccine. CDR3s include the opening cysteine and the closing phenylalanine or tryptophan. The D gene is left open where the match is weak. Rows may omit the clone size; those that give it use once, few, many or a size class.

d_gene | abundance | j_gene | v_gene | CDR3aa | CDR3nt
TRBD2 | NA | TRBJ2-3 | TRBV20-1 | CSAEPIVGGTDTQYF | TGCAGTGCTGAGCCCATCGTGGGGGGGACAGATACGCAGTATTTT
NA | NA | TRBJ1-1 | TRBV20-1 | CSARDELTGEAFF | TGCAGTGCTAGAGATGAACTAACAGGTGAAGCTTTCTTT
NA | NA | TRBJ2-1 | TRBV12-3/TRBV12-4 | CASSLGLGGGYNEQFF | TGTGCCAGCAGTTTAGGTTTAGGTGGGGGTTACAATGAGCAGTTCTTC
NA | many | TRBJ1-1 | TRBV7-8 | CASSLEAGTEAFF | TGTGCCAGCAGCTTAGAGGCGGGGACTGAAGCTTTCTTT
NA | many | TRBJ2-5 | TRBV9 | CASSVEVFETQYF | TGTGCCAGCAGCGTAGAGGTTTTTGAGACCCAGTACTTC
NA | many | TRBJ2-3 | TRBV7-7 | CASSLFRGDTQYF | TGTGCCAGCAGCTTATTTCGAGGGGATACGCAGTATTTT
TRBD2 | many | TRBJ2-7 | TRBV18 | CASSLMGGSLDEQYF | TGTGCCAGCTCACTAATGGGAGGGTCCCTCGACGAGCAGTACTTC
NA | many | TRBJ2-3 | TRBV5-1 | CASSSRWAQGEGDTQYF | TGCGCCAGCAGCTCCCGGTGGGCACAGGGAGAGGGAGATACGCAGTATTTT
TRBD1 | NA | TRBJ1-5 | TRBV6-5 | CASRTGTGATWQPQHF | TGTGCCAGCAGGACCGGGACAGGGGCCACTTGGCAGCCCCAGCATTTT
NA | NA | TRBJ2-3 | TRBV29-1 | CSAHEIIRPDTQYF | TGCAGCGCTCACGAGATCATAAGGCCAGATACGCAGTATTTT
TRBD1 | few | TRBJ1-4 | TRBV18 | CASSPRGRNEKLFF | TGTGCCAGCTCACCGAGGGGGCGGAATGAAAAACTGTTTTTT
NA | NA | TRBJ1-2 | TRBV6-2/TRBV6-3 | CASGRFERDGYTF | TGTGCCAGCGGGCGATTCGAGAGGGATGGCTACACCTTC
NA | many | TRBJ2-5 | TRBV6-5 | CASSYQGKETQYF | TGTGCCAGCAGTTACCAGGGGAAAGAGACCCAGTACTTC
NA | NA | TRBJ1-1 | TRBV12-3/TRBV12-4 | CASSYSPGQRANTEAFF | TGTGCCAGCAGTTACTCCCCGGGTCAAAGGGCCAACACTGAAGCTTTCTTT
TRBD1 | NA | TRBJ2-1 | TRBV5-1 | CASSLGPRTGTYNEQFF | TGCGCCAGCAGCTTGGGGCCCCGGACAGGAACCTACAATGAGCAGTTCTTC
NA | few | TRBJ2-3 | TRBV29-1 | CSVARDQGGTDTQYF | TGCAGCGTCGCCCGCGACCAGGGGGGAACAGATACGCAGTATTTT
TRBD1 | NA | TRBJ1-1 | TRBV7-6 | CASSLNRGAEAFF | TGTGCCAGCAGCTTGAACAGGGGCGCTGAAGCTTTCTTT
NA | NA | TRBJ2-7 | TRBV15 | CATRGPSSYEQYF | TGTGCCACCCGCGGGCCGAGCTCCTACGAGCAGTACTTC
NA | NA | TRBJ2-5 | TRBV2 | CASSDRVAPETQYF | TGTGCCAGCAGTGACAGGGTTGCTCCAGAGACCCAGTACTTC
NA | NA | TRBJ2-7 | TRBV12-3/TRBV12-4 | CASSSPSGARPEQYF | TGTGCCAGCAGTTCACCCTCGGGGGCCAGGCCCGAGCAGTACTTC
NA | NA | TRBJ2-3 | TRBV5-8 | CASSFRGASTDTQYF | TGTGCCAGCAGCTTTCGGGGGGCGAGCACAGATACGCAGTATTTT
NA | many | TRBJ1-1 | TRBV27 | CASSFRDLNTEAFF | TGTGCCAGCAGTTTTAGGGATTTGAACACTGAAGCTTTCTTT
NA | NA | TRBJ2-7 | TRBV19 | CASSQGPGYEQYF | TGTGCCAGTAGTCAAGGCCCGGGCTACGAGCAGTACTTC
NA | NA | TRBJ2-7 | TRBV7-9 | CASSLGYRAPQSF | TGTGCCAGCAGCTTAGGATACAGGGCTCCACAGAGCTTC
NA | few | TRBJ2-2 | TRBV7-2 | CASSSYTTTGELFF | TGTGCCAGCAGCTCATACACGACCACCGGGGAGCTGTTTTTT
NA | NA | TRBJ2-4 | TRBV5-1 | CASSGGGAKNIQYF | TGCGCCAGCAGCGGGGGGGGCGCCAAAAACATTCAGTACTTC
TRBD1 | few | TRBJ2-7 | TRBV5-1 | CASSSYTGGAYEQYF | TGCGCCAGCAGCTCCTACACAGGGGGTGCCTACGAGCAGTACTTC
TRBD2 | few | TRBJ2-3 | TRBV6-2/TRBV6-3 | CASSSPGLAMDTQYF | TGTGCCAGCAGTTCCCCGGGACTAGCGATGGATACGCAGTATTTT
TRBD2 | few | TRBJ2-7 | TRBV12-3/TRBV12-4 | CASSPRLAGAYEQYF | TGTGCCAGCAGTCCCCGACTAGCGGGAGCCTACGAGCAGTACTTC
NA | NA | TRBJ1-5 | TRBV30 | CAWSRFGYSNQPQHF | TGTGCCTGGAGTCGTTTTGGGTATAGCAATCAGCCCCAGCATTTT
NA | few | TRBJ2-2 | TRBV5-1 | CASSNPAPNTGELFF | TGCGCCAGCAGCAATCCTGCTCCGAACACCGGGGAGCTGTTTTTT
NA | NA | TRBJ2-4 | TRBV21-1 | CARKNIQYF | TGTGCCAGGAAAAACATTCAGTACTTC
TRBD2 | NA | TRBJ2-2 | TRBV7-2 | CASSLVGGRGTGELFF | TGTGCCAGCAGCTTAGTGGGCGGGAGGGGCACCGGGGAGCTGTTTTTT
TRBD2 | NA | TRBJ2-2 | TRBV12-3/TRBV12-4 | CASTLGLAETGELFF | TGTGCCAGCACCCTGGGACTAGCGGAGACCGGGGAGCTGTTTTTT
TRBD1 | many | TRBJ2-7 | TRBV7-8 | CASSSTGTPYEQYF | TGTGCCAGCAGCTCGACAGGGACCCCCTACGAGCAGTACTTC
NA | few | TRBJ1-2 | TRBV3-1 | CASSQGPGGGYGYTF | TGTGCCAGCAGCCAGGGACCGGGGGGAGGCTATGGCTACACCTTC
NA | NA | TRBJ2-1 | TRBV20-1 | CSANIATSEQFF | TGCAGTGCTAACATTGCGACCAGTGAGCAGTTCTTC
NA | few | TRBJ2-1 | TRBV7-3 | CASSYTRYNEQFF | TGTGCCAGCAGCTATACTAGGTACAATGAGCAGTTCTTC
TRBD1 | many | TRBJ2-1 | TRBV6-2/TRBV6-3 | CASSQGQTFDNEQFF | TGTGCCAGCAGCCAGGGACAGACCTTTGACAATGAGCAGTTCTTC
NA | NA | TRBJ2-2 | TRBV5-6 | CASSLEVYTGELFF | TGTGCCAGCAGCTTGGAGGTCTACACCGGGGAGCTGTTTTTT
NA | NA | TRBJ2-1 | TRBV25-1 | CASSPFSSYNEQFF | TGTGCCAGTAGCCCGTTTAGCTCCTACAATGAGCAGTTCTTC
TRBD1 | NA | TRBJ1-2 | TRBV10-3 | CAISDRDSSGYTF | TGTGCCATCAGTGATCGGGACAGTTCTGGCTACACCTTC
TRBD1 | many | TRBJ1-5 | TRBV7-2 | CASSLAQGAGQPQHF | TGTGCCAGCAGCTTAGCTCAGGGGGCGGGACAGCCCCAGCATTTT